One sample yielded the 22 T cell receptor beta chains listed below, sequenced in a study of blood T cell repertoires in COVID-19. Measured with immunoSEQ multiplex PCR; TCRdb has only the in-frame clones, and not every one. The sample carries hundreds of thousands of clones, around four fifths recorded once. Sequenced input: peripheral blood. All receptors come from a woman aged 45-65 years with acute or convalescent COVID-19.

This rearrangement joins TRBV12-5 to TRBJ2-1; D gene ambiguous. Trimming removed 7 bases from V and 5 bases from J, with 9 bases in between. The germline CDR1 and CDR2 sequences are LGHNT and FRNRAP. There are 12 residues in the CDR3. For the CDR3, the DNA is TGTGCTAGTGCCCTCTACGACAATGAGCAGTTCTTC. This translates into CASALYDNEQFF.

V is TRBV12-3 or TRBV12-4 and J is TRBJ1-1, with 8 bases aligning to TRBD1. V was clipped by 5 bases and J by 4 bases; unmatched bases: 3. The CDR3 contains 13 residues. CDR3 sequence reads: CASSTTGGTEAFF. As DNA, the CDR3 is TGTGCCAGCAGTACTACAGGGGGCACTGAAGCTTTCTTT.

The chain is built from TRBV28 and TRBJ1-5, with TRBD1 as a possible D gene (6 bases). V was trimmed by 10 bases and J by 4 bases, leaving 14 bases between them. Germline values: CDR1 MDHEN, CDR2 SYDVKM. The length of the CDR3 is 13 residues. CDR3 sequence reads: CATLTRGNQPQHF. The CDR3, as DNA: TGTGCCACCTTGACGAGGGGGAATCAGCCCCAGCATTTT.

The V call is TRBV6-5, the J call TRBJ1-1; D possibly corresponds to TRBD1 (5 bases). The CDR3 loop spans 14 amino acids. The V end lost 1 base, the J end lost 5 bases, and 11 bases lay between the germline ends. Germline V gives CDR1 MNHEY, CDR2 SVGAGI. Here the CDR3 reads CASSYYGAGTEAFF. The CDR3 nucleotides read TGTGCCAGCAGTTACTATGGGGCAGGGACTGAAGCTTTCTTT.

The genes are TRBV7-8 and TRBJ2-1; 7 bases fit TRBD1. Germline CDR1 SGHVS, CDR2 FQNEAQ. The V gene end was trimmed by 5 bases and the J gene end by 15 bases; junction bases not matched to a gene: 16. The CDR3 is made up of 14 amino acids. CDR3 residues: CASSLSTGKGSLFF. As DNA, the CDR3 is TGTGCCAGCAGCCTATCGACAGGGAAAGGCTCATTGTTCTTC.

The CDR3 DNA reads as TGCAGCGTTGAAGATTCGGGACAGGGCTACGAGCAGTACTTC. Its translation: CSVEDSGQGYEQYF. The chain carries TRBV29-1 and TRBJ2-7, with TRBD1 matching 9 bases. This CDR3 contains 14 residues. The V gene end was trimmed by 0 bases and the J gene end by 3 bases; junction bases not matched to a gene: 3. Germline V gives CDR1 SQVTM, CDR2 ANQGSEA.

The chain employs TRBV28 and TRBJ1-5, with a tentative D call TRBD1 (6 bases). The CDR3 extends over 12 amino acids. CDR1 and CDR2 (germline): MDHEN, SYDVKM. With 9 bases removed from V and 4 bases from J, the gap between germline ends came to 10 bases. DNA of the CDR3: TGTGCCAGTCAACAGGGAAATCAGCCCCAGCATTTT. Its translation is CASQQGNQPQHF. The full variable domain, with the rest looked up from reference TRBV28 and TRBJ1-5, is DVKVTQSSRYLVKRTGEKVFLECVQDMDHENMFWYRQDPGLGLRLIYFSYDVKMKEKGDIPEGYSVSREKKERFSLILESASTNQTSMYLCASQQGNQPQHFGDGTRLSIL.

V is TRBV27 and J is TRBJ2-7, with 8 nucleotides matching TRBD2. CDR1 and CDR2 (germline): MNHEY, SMNVEV (reference sequence). The V and J ends lost 5 bases and 2 bases, in that order; junction bases with no gene match: 5. The length of the CDR3 is 14 residues. CDR3 nucleotides: TGTGCCAGCAGTCCGAGCGGGAGAGCCTACGAGCAGTACTTC. Translation: CASSPSGRAYEQYF.

The rearrangement joins TRBV19 to TRBJ2-5; possible D gene TRBD1, 6 bases. V was shortened by 7 bases and J by 1 base, with 13 bases between the two germline ends. The CDR3 is 14 amino acids. Germline-derived CDR1 and CDR2 are LNHDA and SQIVND (reference sequence). The DNA for the CDR3 is TGTGCCAGTAAGCAGGGGCTTACCCAAGAGACCCAGTACTTC. Translated: CASKQGLTQETQYF.

This sequence joins TRBV9 and TRBJ2-7, with 11 bases fitting TRBD2. CDR1 is SGDLS, CDR2 YYNGEE, per germline. V gave up 3 bases and J gave up 3 bases; unmatched junction bases: 2. CDR3 length: 14 amino acids. This CDR3 reads CASSETSGIYEQYF. CDR3 nucleotides: TGTGCCAGCAGCGAGACTAGCGGGATCTACGAGCAGTACTTC. The whole variable domain, filled in from reference TRBV9 and TRBJ2-7, reads DSGVTQTPKHLITATGQRVTLRCSPRSGDLSVYWYQQSLDQGLQFLIQYYNGEERAKGNILERFSAQQFPDLHSELNLSSLELGDSALYFCASSETSGIYEQYFGPGTRLTVT.

The chain combines TRBV6-5 with TRBJ2-7; 7 positions agree with TRBD2. CDR1 MNHEY and CDR2 SVGAGI come from the germline V gene. The CDR3 runs 14 residues. Germline trimming cut 8 bases from V and 0 bases from J; bases unmatched to any gene: 7. The CDR3 region has the DNA TGTGCCAGCGTGGGGCCGGGGGGCTCCTACGAGCAGTACTTC. Protein sequence: CASVGPGGSYEQYF.

The chain recombines TRBV9 with TRBJ2-5; 7 nucleotides align to TRBD2. The junction had 12 bases not matched to a gene; V was cut back by 5 bases and J by 5 bases. Germline CDR1 reads SGDLS; CDR2 reads YYNGEE. The length of the CDR3 is 15 residues. In DNA form, the CDR3 reads TGTGCCAGCAGGCCTGCTGGCGGGAGTCGGGAGACCCAGTACTTC. Its protein is CASRPAGGSRETQYF.

The chain links TRBV6-5 to TRBJ2-7, with no clear D. The germline V and J ends were trimmed by 6 bases and 4 bases, with 16 bases remaining between them. CDR1 MNHEY and CDR2 SVGAGI come from the germline V gene. This CDR3 is 14 amino acids long. The CDR3 region is CASSLSGPGYEQYF. CDR3 bases: TGTGCCAGCAGCTTGTCTGGGCCTGGGTACGAGCAGTACTTC.

In its sample, this clone was seen once. The chain links TRBV19 to TRBJ2-5; 15 bases align to TRBD2. The CDR3 loop spans 16 amino acids. Germline CDR1 reads LNHDA; CDR2 reads SQIVND (reference sequence). The V and J ends lost 5 bases and 5 bases, in that order; junction bases with no gene match: 6. CDR3 in DNA: TGTGCCAGTAGTTGGGGACTAGCGGGAGGAGCGGAGACCCAGTACTTC. Protein product: CASSWGLAGGAETQYF. The variable domain in full, completed from reference TRBV19 and TRBJ2-5, reads DGGITQSPKYLFRKEGQNVTLSCEQNLNHDAMYWYRQDPGQGLRLIYYSQIVNDFQKGDIAEGYSVSREKKESFPLTVTSAQKNPTAFYLCASSWGLAGGAETQYFGPGTRLLVL.

J is TRBJ2-3 and V is TRBV21-1; the D call of TRBD2 is as the table states it, not checked on the DNA. TRBV21-1 is marked as a pseudogene. This CDR3 has 17 residues. The CDR3 here is CARIAGSPPIVTDTQYF. CDR3 nucleotides: TGTGCCAGAATAGCGGGGAGCCCTCCAATAGTCACAGATACGCAGTATTTT.

In the case of this clone: The sample has other DNA sequences that encode this CDR3 too. V usage is TRBV28 and J usage is TRBJ2-7; unclear D gene. Trimming left V 5 bases short and J 0 bases short, with 5 bases between. The CDR3 covers 12 residues. Germline lookup yields CDR1 MDHEN and CDR2 SYDVKM. DNA for the CDR3: TGTGCCAGCAGTCTCCTCTCCTACGAGCAGTACTTC. Its protein product is CASSLLSYEQYF.

This clone was detected a few times. At the DNA level, this CDR3 is encoded by other sequences in the same sample as well. The gene calls are TRBV2 and TRBJ2-1, with D tentatively TRBD2 (6 bases). Germline-derived CDR1 and CDR2 are SNHLY and FYNNEI. The CDR3 consists of 16 residues. Trimming shortened V by 4 bases and J by 0 bases, and 13 bases separated the two germline ends. Here the CDR3 reads CASSVGGLSSYNEQFF. The CDR3 DNA sequence: TGTGCCAGCAGTGTTGGAGGGTTGAGCTCCTACAATGAGCAGTTCTTC. Based on the CDR3 plus reference TRBV2 and TRBJ2-1, the full variable domain is EPEVTQTPSHQVTQMGQEVILRCVPISNHLYFYWYRQILGQKVEFLVSFYNNEISEKSEIFDDQFSVERPDGSNFTLKIRSTKLEDSAMYFCASSVGGLSSYNEQFFGPGTRLTVL.

This clone appeared once. This chain links TRBV2 with TRBJ2-7; TRBD1 might be the D (5 bases). There are 12 residues in the CDR3. V was shortened by 7 bases and J by 1 base, with 8 bases between the two germline ends. Per germline, CDR1 SNHLY and CDR2 FYNNEI. Here the CDR3 DNA reads TGTGCCAGCAAAGACAGTTCCTACGAGCAGTACTTC. It specifies CASKDSSYEQYF.

V gene TRBV24-1 combines with J gene TRBJ2-2; possibly TRBD2 for D (5 bases). CDR3 size: 16 residues. The V end lost 4 bases, the J end lost 3 bases, and 14 bases lay between the germline ends. Germline CDR1 reads KGHDR; CDR2 reads SFDVKD. CDR3 sequence reads: CATSDSTRAYTGELFF. In DNA form, the CDR3 reads TGTGCCACCAGTGACTCTACGAGGGCGTACACCGGGGAGCTGTTTTTT.

Only one count was recorded for this clone. The CDR3 is CAWSSAREKLFF. In DNA, the CDR3 is TGTGCCTGGAGTTCAGCGCGTGAAAAACTGTTTTTT. This sequence joins TRBV30 and TRBJ1-4; no clear D gene. This CDR3 has 12 amino acids. Germline V CDR1 and CDR2: GTSNPN, SVGIG (reference sequence). V lost 2 bases and J 7 bases, leaving 8 bases between the germline ends.

This chain joins TRBV4-2 and TRBJ1-5; 9 nucleotides align to TRBD1. Germline CDR1 and CDR2: LGHNA and YNFKEQ. The CDR3 loop spans 16 amino acids. Losses at the gene ends were 2 bases for V and 4 bases for J; bases not matched to a gene: 6. The CDR3 is CASSQWTGEWNQPQHF. The DNA for the CDR3 is TGTGCCAGCAGCCAATGGACAGGGGAATGGAATCAGCCCCAGCATTTT.

As to this clone: Mismatch with germline at one junction end may stem from a read error. The V gene is TRBV2, the J gene TRBJ2-7, with no clear D. This CDR3 comprises 13 residues. CDR1 and CDR2 (germline): SNHLY, FYNNEI. The CDR3 loop is CASSENPLNPRRF. The CDR3 DNA is TGTGCCAGCAGTGAAAATCCACTGAACCCGAGGCGCTTC.